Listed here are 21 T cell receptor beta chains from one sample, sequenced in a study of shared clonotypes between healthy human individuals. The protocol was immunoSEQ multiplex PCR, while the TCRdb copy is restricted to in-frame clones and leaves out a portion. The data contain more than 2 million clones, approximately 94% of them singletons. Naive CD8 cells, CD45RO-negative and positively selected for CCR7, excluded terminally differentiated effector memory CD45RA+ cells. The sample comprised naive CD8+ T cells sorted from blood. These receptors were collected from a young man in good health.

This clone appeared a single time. DNA of the CDR3: TGTGCCAGCAGCTTGAACCTCGGAAATGAAAAACTGTTTTTT. This translates into CASSLNLGNEKLFF. The rearrangement links TRBV5-8 to TRBJ1-4; no clear D. This CDR3 has 14 amino acids. Germline loops: CDR1 SGHTS, CDR2 YDEGEE. V was shortened by 1 base and J by 5 bases, with 9 bases between the two germline ends.

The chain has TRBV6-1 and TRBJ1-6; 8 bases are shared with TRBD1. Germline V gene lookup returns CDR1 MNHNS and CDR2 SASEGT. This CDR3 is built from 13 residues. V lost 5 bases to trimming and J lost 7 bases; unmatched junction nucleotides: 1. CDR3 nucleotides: TGTGCCAGCAGTCGGGACAGGAATTCACCCCTCCACTTT. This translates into CASSRDRNSPLHF.

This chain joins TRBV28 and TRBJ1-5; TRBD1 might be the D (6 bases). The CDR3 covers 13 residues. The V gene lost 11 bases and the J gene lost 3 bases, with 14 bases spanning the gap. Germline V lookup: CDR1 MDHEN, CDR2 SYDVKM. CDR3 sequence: CALGEGDNQPQHF. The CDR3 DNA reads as TGTGCCCTCGGGGAGGGGGACAATCAGCCCCAGCATTTT. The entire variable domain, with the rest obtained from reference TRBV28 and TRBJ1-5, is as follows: DVKVTQSSRYLVKRTGEKVFLECVQDMDHENMFWYRQDPGLGLRLIYFSYDVKMKEKGDIPEGYSVSREKKERFSLILESASTNQTSMYLCALGEGDNQPQHFGDGTRLSIL.

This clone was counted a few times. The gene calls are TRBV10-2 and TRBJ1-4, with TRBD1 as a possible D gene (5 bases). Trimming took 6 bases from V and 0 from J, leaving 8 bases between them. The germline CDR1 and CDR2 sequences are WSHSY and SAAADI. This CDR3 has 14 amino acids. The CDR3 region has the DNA TGCGCCAGCAGCCGGGGGGCAACTAATGAAAAACTGTTTTTT. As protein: CASSRGATNEKLFF.

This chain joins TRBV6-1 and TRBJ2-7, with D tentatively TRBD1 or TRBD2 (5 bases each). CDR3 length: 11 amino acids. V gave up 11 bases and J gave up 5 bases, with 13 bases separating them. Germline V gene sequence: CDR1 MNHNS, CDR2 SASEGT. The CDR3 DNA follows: TGTGCCGTCTCCTGGGGGAACGAGCAGTACTTC. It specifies CAVSWGNEQYF.

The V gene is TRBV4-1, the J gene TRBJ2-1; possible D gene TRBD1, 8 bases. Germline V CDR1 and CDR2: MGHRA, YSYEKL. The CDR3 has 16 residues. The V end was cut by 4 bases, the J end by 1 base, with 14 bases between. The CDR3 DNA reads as TGCGCCAGCAGCCGGGGAGGGGACAGGTCCTACAATGAGCAGTTCTTC. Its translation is CASSRGGDRSYNEQFF.

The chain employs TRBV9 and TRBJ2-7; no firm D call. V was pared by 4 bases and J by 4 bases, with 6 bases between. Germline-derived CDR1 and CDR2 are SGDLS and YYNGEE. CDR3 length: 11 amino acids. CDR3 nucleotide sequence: TGTGCCAGCAGCAAAGGATACGAGCAGTACTTC. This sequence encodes CASSKGYEQYF.

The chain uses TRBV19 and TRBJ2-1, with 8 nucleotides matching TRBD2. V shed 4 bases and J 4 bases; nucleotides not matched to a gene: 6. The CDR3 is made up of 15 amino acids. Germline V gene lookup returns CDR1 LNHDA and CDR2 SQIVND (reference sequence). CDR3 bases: TGTGCCAGTAGTACGGGGGGGGCCGCTTACAATGAGCAGTTCTTC. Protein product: CASSTGGAAYNEQFF.

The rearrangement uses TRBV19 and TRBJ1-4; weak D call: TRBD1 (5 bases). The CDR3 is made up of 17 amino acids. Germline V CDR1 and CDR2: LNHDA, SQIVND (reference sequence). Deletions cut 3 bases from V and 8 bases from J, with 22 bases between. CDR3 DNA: TGTGCCAGTAGTATCCCCTACGGCGGGGGAGAACGGGAAAAACTGTTTTTT. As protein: CASSIPYGGGEREKLFF.

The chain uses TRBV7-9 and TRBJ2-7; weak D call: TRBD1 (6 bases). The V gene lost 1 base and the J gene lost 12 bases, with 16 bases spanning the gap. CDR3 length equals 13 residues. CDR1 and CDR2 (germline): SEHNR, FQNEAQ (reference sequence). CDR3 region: CASSLGGRGVLYF. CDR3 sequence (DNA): TGTGCCAGCAGCTTAGGGGGCAGGGGAGTGCTGTACTTC.

CDR3 bases: TGTGCCATCAGTGAGTCGACTCTTGGAGCTGGTGGGCAAGAGACCCAGTACTTC. It yields the protein CAISESTLGAGGQETQYF. The J gene is TRBJ2-5, the V gene TRBV10-3; D unclear. CDR3 length: 18 amino acids. The germline V gene encodes CDR1 ENHRY and CDR2 SYGVKD. V was shortened by 0 bases and J by 2 bases, with 19 bases between the two germline ends.

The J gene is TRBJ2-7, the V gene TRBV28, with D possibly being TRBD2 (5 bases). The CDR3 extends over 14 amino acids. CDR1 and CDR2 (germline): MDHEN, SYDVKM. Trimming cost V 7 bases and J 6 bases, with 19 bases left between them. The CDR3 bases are TGTGCCAGCACGTTTCGCCAGGACTCTGGCGAGCAGTACTTC. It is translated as CASTFRQDSGEQYF.

For the CDR3, the DNA is TGTGCCAGCAGTGCTAGGGCAGGGACTGCGTGGGAGACCCAGTACTTC. Amino acid sequence: CASSARAGTAWETQYF. The chain combines TRBV6-1 with TRBJ2-5, with D possibly being TRBD2 (6 bases). This CDR3 comprises 16 residues. Germline V gives CDR1 MNHNS, CDR2 SASEGT. Trimming pared 4 bases from V and 5 bases from J, leaving 20 bases between.

The CDR3 is CASSRTSDSYNEQFF. In DNA, the CDR3 is TGTGCCAGCAGCCGCACTAGCGATTCCTACAATGAGCAGTTCTTC. V and J are TRBV4-2 and TRBJ2-1; 7 nucleotides align to TRBD2. The CDR3 sequence is 15 residues long. CDR1 and CDR2 from the germline V gene are LGHNA and YNFKEQ. With 4 bases clipped from V and 1 base from J, the junction kept 4 bases outside the gene matches.

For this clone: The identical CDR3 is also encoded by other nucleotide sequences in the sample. CDR3 sequence (DNA): TGTGCCAGCAGTGTTGTAGAGACCCAGTACTTC. As protein: CASSVVETQYF. This rearrangement joins TRBV2 to TRBJ2-5; D gene unclear. Germline V gene sequence: CDR1 SNHLY, CDR2 FYNNEI. Trimming took off 4 bases at V and 4 bases at J, with 4 bases between the two ends. The CDR3 length is 11 residues.

The CDR3: CSVARDGDRYEQYF. CDR3 nucleotide sequence: TGCAGCGTAGCCCGGGACGGAGATCGTTACGAGCAGTACTTC. The V gene is TRBV29-1, the J gene TRBJ2-7; perhaps D is TRBD1 or TRBD2 (5 bases each). The V end lost 6 bases, the J end lost 4 bases, and 19 bases lay between the germline ends. From germline, CDR1 is SQVTM and CDR2 ANQGSEA. The CDR3 runs to 14 residues.

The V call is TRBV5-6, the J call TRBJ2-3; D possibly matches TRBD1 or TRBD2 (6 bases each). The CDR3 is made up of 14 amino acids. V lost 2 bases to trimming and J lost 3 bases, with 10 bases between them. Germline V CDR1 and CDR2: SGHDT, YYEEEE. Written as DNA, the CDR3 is TGTGCCAGCAGCTTCGGGGGCCGGACAGATACGCAGTATTTT. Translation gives CASSFGGRTDTQYF.

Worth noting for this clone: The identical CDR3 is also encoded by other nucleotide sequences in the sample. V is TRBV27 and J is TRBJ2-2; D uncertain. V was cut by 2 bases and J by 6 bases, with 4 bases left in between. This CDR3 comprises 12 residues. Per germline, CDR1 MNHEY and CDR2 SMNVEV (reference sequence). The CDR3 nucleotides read TGTGCCAGCAGTTTACTAGCCGGGGAGCTGTTTTTT. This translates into CASSLLAGELFF.

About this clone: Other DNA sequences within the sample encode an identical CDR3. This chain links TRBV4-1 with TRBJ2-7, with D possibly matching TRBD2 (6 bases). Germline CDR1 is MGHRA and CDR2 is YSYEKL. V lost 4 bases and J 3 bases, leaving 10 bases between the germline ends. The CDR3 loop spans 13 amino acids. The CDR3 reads CASSPGTVYEQYF. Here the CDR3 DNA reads TGCGCCAGCAGCCCCGGGACTGTCTACGAGCAGTACTTC.

CDR3 bases: TGTGCCAGCAGCTCTCCCAGCAATGAGCAGTTCTTC. The encoded protein is CASSSPSNEQFF. V and J are TRBV7-6 and TRBJ2-1; D gene uncertain. Germline V gene sequence: CDR1 SGHVS, CDR2 FNYEAQ. The V and J ends lost 4 bases and 6 bases respectively, with 7 bases between them. This CDR3 is built from 12 residues.

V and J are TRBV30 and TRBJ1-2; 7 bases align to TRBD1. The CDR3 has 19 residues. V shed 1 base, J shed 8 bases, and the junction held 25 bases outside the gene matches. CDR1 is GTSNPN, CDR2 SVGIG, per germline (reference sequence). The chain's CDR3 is CAWSGALRTGRLQASGYTF. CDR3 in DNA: TGTGCCTGGAGTGGTGCCCTGAGGACAGGAAGACTGCAGGCATCCGGCTACACCTTC.